Reported below is one T cell receptor beta chain. This sample was included in a study of blood T cell repertoires in COVID-19. Study overall: PBMCs, B-cell-depleted T cells, or T cells were the source of the cDNA or gDNA that made up the material.

TCRdb's table, derived via immunoSEQ multiplex PCR, lists solely in-frame clones and lacks some. This sample has around 250,000 clones, with approximately 82% found just once. V lost 3 bases and J 1 base, leaving 4 bases between the germline ends. In germline, CDR1 is SGHRS, CDR2 YFSETQ. This CDR3 has 12 residues. The receptor was isolated from a woman aged 18-29 years with acute or convalescent COVID-19. V gene TRBV5-1 combines with J gene TRBJ2-5; D gene ambiguous. Sequencing was performed on peripheral blood. As DNA, the CDR3 is TGCGCCAGCAGCTACTCCCAAGAGACCCAGTACTTC. Its translation is CASSYSQETQYF.